This TCR beta chain was obtained from a study of blood T cell repertoires in COVID-19. The length of the CDR3 is 15 residues. Germline V gene data show CDR1 as SGHRS and CDR2 as YFSETQ. With 2 bases removed from V and 3 bases from J, the gap between germline ends came to 13 bases. Original processing notes: Scientists estimated how many nucleated cells there were by amplifying reference gene primers. TCRdb's copy holds only in-frame clones and misses some; the assay was immunoSEQ multiplex PCR. That table is the source of V, J and clone size, and D and trimming were worked out from the DNA. The data show 250,000 to 300,000 clones, around 90% seen once.

This clonotype was sampled from a woman aged 40 to 49 with acute or convalescent COVID-19. The J gene is TRBJ2-3, the V gene TRBV5-1, with D tentatively TRBD2 (5 bases). The source material was peripheral blood. CDR3: CASSLSGSRTDTQYF. The DNA of the CDR3 is TGCGCCAGCAGCTTATCGGGGTCGAGGACAGATACGCAGTATTTT.